What follows are 26 T cell receptor beta chains derived from one specimen sequenced in a study of radiation and T cells in renal cell carcinoma. The time point here: blood 2 weeks post-SBRT. Treatment of the sample: 15 Gy SBRT to primary tumor, nephrectomy 4 weeks later. Clones were read by immunoSEQ multiplex PCR, and TCRdb kept only the in-frame ones, dropping some. The sample holds 160,000 or so clones, approximately 86% seen once. The sample consisted of blood, taken from a patient whose treatment included radiotherapy and nephrectomy. Receptors were obtained from a woman aged 45-60 years with renal cell carcinoma.

The rearrangement uses TRBV27 and TRBJ1-6; TRBD1 matches at 12 bases. Per germline, CDR1 MNHEY and CDR2 SMNVEV (reference sequence). The J segment lost 9 bases and the V segment lost 3 bases, leaving 3 bases of the junction unmatched. The CDR3 extends over 15 amino acids. CDR3 in amino acids: CASSLGTGGGSPLHF. Written as DNA, the CDR3 is TGTGCCAGCAGTTTGGGGACAGGGGGCGGTTCACCCCTCCACTTT.

This clone has just a few counts. The chain joins TRBV9 to TRBJ1-1; D gene unclear. Germline V gives CDR1 SGDLS, CDR2 YYNGEE. The CDR3 extends over 17 amino acids. Trimming stripped 0 bases from V and 0 bases from J, with 15 bases between. The CDR3 loop reads CASSVGENRNMNTEAFF. CDR3 bases: TGTGCCAGCAGCGTAGGGGAAAATCGCAACATGAACACTGAAGCTTTCTTT. Combining the CDR3 with reference TRBV9 and TRBJ1-1 gives the whole variable domain DSGVTQTPKHLITATGQRVTLRCSPRSGDLSVYWYQQSLDQGLQFLIQYYNGEERAKGNILERFSAQQFPDLHSELNLSSLELGDSALYFCASSVGENRNMNTEAFFGQGTRLTVV.

This chain links TRBV6-5 with TRBJ1-2; tentative D call: TRBD1 (5 bases). V was shortened by 2 bases and J by 4 bases, with 11 bases between the two germline ends. CDR3 length: 14 amino acids. From germline, CDR1 is MNHEY and CDR2 SVGAGI. CDR3 protein: CASSYQSGTYGYTF. As DNA, the CDR3 is TGTGCCAGCAGTTACCAATCAGGGACCTATGGCTACACCTTC.

The genes are TRBV7-2 and TRBJ2-3; no clear D gene. The CDR3 contains 14 residues. V shed 4 bases and J shed 2 bases, with 10 bases lying between them. CDR1 is SGHTA, CDR2 FQGNSA, per germline. The CDR3 DNA follows: TGTGCCAGCAGCTCCTACCCGTACACAGATACGCAGTATTTT. Translating gives CASSSYPYTDTQYF.

About this clone: Other nucleotide sequences from this sample produce the same CDR3. The rearrangement uses TRBV4-3 and TRBJ1-2; TRBD1 agrees at 9 bases. V trimming: 3 bases; J trimming: 2 bases; junction bases outside the gene matches: 4. Germline CDR1 LGHNA, CDR2 YSLEER. This CDR3 region has 15 residues. This CDR3 is CASSQSGTGNYGYTF. CDR3 DNA sequence: TGCGCCAGCAGCCAGTCCGGGACAGGGAACTATGGCTACACCTTC.

The rearrangement uses TRBV7-2 and TRBJ2-3; possible D gene TRBD2, 6 bases. The CDR3 has 13 residues. CDR1 and CDR2 from the germline V gene are SGHTA and FQGNSA. V dropped 3 bases and J dropped 7 bases, with 11 bases sitting between them. CDR3 region: CASSFGDSNTQYF. CDR3 in DNA: TGTGCCAGCAGCTTCGGGGACTCGAATACGCAGTATTTT.

The rearrangement uses TRBV7-2 and TRBJ1-2; TRBD1 aligns across 9 bases. The CDR3 is made up of 14 amino acids. V shed 5 bases, J shed 8 bases, and the junction held 9 bases outside the gene matches. Germline-derived CDR1 and CDR2 are SGHTA and FQGNSA. The CDR3, as DNA: TGTGCCAGCAGCACCCACAGGGGGCTTGAGGGCTACACCTTC. This encodes CASSTHRGLEGYTF.

J is TRBJ2-5 and V is TRBV7-9; D possibly corresponds to TRBD1 (5 bases). CDR1 and CDR2 (germline): SEHNR, FQNEAQ (reference sequence). This CDR3 has 13 residues. Trimming cost V 5 bases and J 3 bases, with 10 bases left between them. Here the CDR3 DNA reads TGTGCCAGCAGCAAAAGGGGTAAAGAGACCCAGTACTTC. The encoded protein is CASSKRGKETQYF.

This clone was counted between two and nine times. The sample carries other DNA sequences with the same CDR3. V is TRBV25-1 and J is TRBJ1-4; 9 positions match TRBD1. V shed 6 bases, J shed 12 bases, and the junction held 17 bases outside the gene matches. Germline V gene lookup returns CDR1 MGHDK and CDR2 SYGVNS. CDR3 size: 16 residues. The CDR3 DNA reads TGTGCCAGCAGCGTCTCCAAGGACAGGGGACGGTATGAACTGTTTTTT. Amino acid sequence: CASSVSKDRGRYELFF.

This clone was counted once. V and J are TRBV19 and TRBJ2-7; perhaps TRBD2 as D (6 bases). CDR1 is LNHDA and CDR2 is SQIVND in the germline V gene (reference sequence). The germline V and J ends were trimmed by 0 bases and 7 bases, with 13 bases remaining between them. The CDR3 covers 14 residues. The chain's CDR3 is CASSIDSGSQEQYF. The CDR3 nucleotides read TGTGCCAGTAGTATAGATTCCGGGAGCCAGGAGCAGTACTTC.

The chain couples TRBV5-1 to TRBJ2-1; perhaps TRBD2 as D (5 bases). The CDR3 contains 14 residues. The germline gives CDR1 SGHRS, CDR2 YFSETQ. Trimming removed 7 bases at V and 0 bases at J, with 11 bases between. CDR3 coding DNA: TGCGCCAGCGCCCGGGAATTCTCCTACAATGAGCAGTTCTTC. Its translation: CASAREFSYNEQFF.

V and J are TRBV11-1 and TRBJ2-3; D may match TRBD1 or TRBD2 (5 bases each). CDR3 length equals 15 residues. Germline loops: CDR1 SGHAT, CDR2 FQDESV (reference sequence). V lost 2 bases and J lost 3, with 12 bases in between. CDR3 nucleotides: TGTGCCAGCAGCTTATTCCGGGGCTTTACAGATACGCAGTATTTT. Translated: CASSLFRGFTDTQYF.

CDR3 loop: CASRPQGQRPTEAFF. The CDR3 DNA reads as TGTGCCAGCAGGCCGCAGGGACAAAGACCCACTGAAGCTTTCTTT. The chain links TRBV6-5 to TRBJ1-1, with D possibly being TRBD1 (6 bases). Germline lookup yields CDR1 MNHEY and CDR2 SVGAGI. V dropped 6 bases and J dropped 4 bases, with 18 bases sitting between them. The CDR3 is made up of 15 amino acids.

This clone was seen once. The chain uses TRBV4-1 and TRBJ2-1; TRBD2 aligns across 11 bases. V was pared by 4 bases and J by 2 bases, with 7 bases of the junction left unmatched. CDR1 and CDR2 from the germline V gene are MGHRA and YSYEKL. The CDR3 runs to 17 residues. The CDR3 DNA reads TGCGCCAGCAGCCCCTTTTCGACTAGCGGGGCCTACAATGAGCAGTTCTTC. Translating it yields CASSPFSTSGAYNEQFF.

This clone was recorded a few times. The CDR3 loop reads CATSRGRASGAYEQYF. CDR3 coding DNA: TGTGCCACCAGCAGAGGTCGGGCTAGCGGGGCCTACGAGCAGTACTTC. The chain is built from TRBV15 and TRBJ2-7, with 9 bases that match TRBD2. V trimming: 1 base; J trimming: 2 bases; junction bases outside the gene matches: 6. This CDR3 contains 16 residues. Looked up from germline, CDR1 is LNHNV and CDR2 is YYDKDF (reference sequence). Filled out from reference TRBV15 and TRBJ2-7, the complete variable domain reads DAMVIQNPRYQVTQFGKPVTLSCSQTLNHNVMYWYQQKSSQAPKLLFHYYDKDFNNEADTPDNFQSRRPNTSFCFLDIRSPGLGDTAMYLCATSRGRASGAYEQYFGPGTRLTVT.

The chain carries TRBV25-1 and TRBJ1-2, with a weak D call TRBD1 (6 bases). With 6 bases removed from V and 3 bases from J, the gap between germline ends came to 14 bases. CDR3 length equals 14 residues. In germline, CDR1 is MGHDK, CDR2 SYGVNS. This chain's CDR3 is CASSPAGVYYGYTF. The CDR3 region has the DNA TGTGCCAGCAGCCCCGCAGGGGTATACTATGGCTACACCTTC.

The chain has TRBV11-3 and TRBJ2-1; perhaps TRBD1 as D (6 bases). V lost 2 bases to trimming and J lost 5 bases, with 10 bases between them. This CDR3 has 14 amino acids. The germline CDR1 and CDR2 sequences are SGHNT and YENEEA. In nucleotides, the CDR3 is TGTGCCAGCAGCTTAAGGACAGTTCACAATGAGCAGTTCTTC. Residues: CASSLRTVHNEQFF.

The chain employs TRBV2 and TRBJ2-7; 8 positions agree with TRBD1. CDR3 size: 14 residues. V gave up 7 bases and J gave up 4 bases; unmatched junction bases: 9. Germline CDR1 reads SNHLY; CDR2 reads FYNNEI. CDR3 DNA sequence: TGTGCCAGCACTGTAGACAGGGGCTTTTACGAGCAGTACTTC. Translated: CASTVDRGFYEQYF.

This chain links TRBV30 with TRBJ2-7; the match to TRBD2 covers 8 bases. CDR1 is GTSNPN and CDR2 is SVGIG in the germline V gene (reference sequence). The CDR3 totals 14 residues. After removal of 5 bases from V and 5 bases from J, the junction contained 11 bases not matched to a gene. CDR3 sequence reads: CAWGREGFTDEQYF. CDR3 in DNA: TGTGCCTGGGGACGGGAGGGGTTTACGGACGAGCAGTACTTC.

V is TRBV19 and J is TRBJ1-5; D is undetermined. This CDR3 comprises 15 residues. Germline assignment: CDR1 LNHDA and CDR2 SQIVND (reference sequence). Trimming stripped 3 bases from V and 3 bases from J, with 12 bases between. The DNA of the CDR3 is TGTGCCAGTAGTATTTTTCGTACGGACAATCAGCCCCAGCATTTT. Its translation: CASSIFRTDNQPQHF.

The gene calls are TRBV30 and TRBJ2-7, with 8 bases lining up with TRBD1. The CDR3 extends over 14 amino acids. The germline V gene encodes CDR1 GTSNPN and CDR2 SVGIG (reference sequence). The ends lost 5 bases at V and 2 bases at J; junction bases unmatched: 8. The CDR3 DNA is TGTGCCTGGTCCGTCGGGACAGGAGCCTACGAGCAGTACTTC. Protein sequence: CAWSVGTGAYEQYF.

V is TRBV18 and J is TRBJ1-1; 11 bases are shared with TRBD1. The CDR3 totals 16 residues. CDR1 is KGHSH and CDR2 is LQKENI in the germline V gene. V lost 5 bases, J lost 6 bases, and 11 bases stayed unmatched. For the CDR3, the DNA is TGTGCCAGCTCAACAGGACAGGGGGCGATTTCGCCTGAAGCTTTCTTT. This translates into CASSTGQGAISPEAFF. Together with reference TRBV18 and TRBJ1-1, the CDR3 gives the full variable domain: NAGVMQNPRHLVRRRGQEARLRCSPMKGHSHVYWYRQLPEEGLKFMVYLQKENIIDESGMPKERFSAEFPKEGPSILRIQQVVRGDSAAYFCASSTGQGAISPEAFFGQGTRLTVV.

V usage is TRBV2 and J usage is TRBJ2-7, with 7 bases fitting TRBD2. Germline loops: CDR1 SNHLY, CDR2 FYNNEI. The CDR3 has 14 amino acids. V shed 7 bases, J shed 5 bases, and the junction held 11 bases outside the gene matches. Written as DNA, the CDR3 is TGTGCCAGCACCCTGGGGGGGACCTCTGACGAGCAGTACTTC. It translates to CASTLGGTSDEQYF.

In this sample, this clone turned up once. The rearrangement joins TRBV29-1 to TRBJ1-1, with D possibly matching TRBD1 (5 bases). Germline V lookup: CDR1 SQVTM, CDR2 ANQGSEA. CDR3 length: 13 residues. V was shortened by 6 bases and J by 5 bases, with 16 bases between the two germline ends. As DNA, the CDR3 is TGCAGCGTGGGGCTGGGGCGAAGTACTGAAGCTTTCTTT. Translated, it gives CSVGLGRSTEAFF.

V usage is TRBV5-1 and J usage is TRBJ2-2, with 7 bases that match TRBD1. Germline CDR1 is SGHRS and CDR2 is YFSETQ. V was pared by 4 bases and J by 3 bases, with 6 bases of the junction left unmatched. The CDR3 has 15 amino acids. CDR3: CASSLDRVDTGELFF. CDR3 sequence (DNA): TGCGCCAGCAGCCTTGACAGGGTGGACACCGGGGAGCTGTTTTTT.

The rearrangement uses TRBV10-3 and TRBJ1-5, with 8 bases that match TRBD1. This CDR3 has 13 amino acids. Germline-derived CDR1 and CDR2 are ENHRY and SYGVKD. J was trimmed by 8 bases and V by 7 bases; bases with no gene match: 7. CDR3 nucleotides: TGTGCCATCAATACAGGGGGGAATGAGCCCCAGCATTTT. It specifies CAINTGGNEPQHF.